This T cell receptor (beta chain) originates from a study of CD8 T cells in ankylosing spondylitis. Each TCR beta library was made by quantitative 5'-RACE that incorporated molecular barcodes. In TCRdb, the 5' RACE reads were re-called with MiXCR into one record per CDR3 protein. In the table there are approximately 440,000 distinct CDR3 sequences, 17% of which are singletons. Trimming removed 4 bases at V and 0 bases at J, with 7 bases between. CDR3 length: 15 residues. From germline, CDR1 is ENHRY and CDR2 SYGVKD. Regarding this clonotype: As yet, its antigen is unknown.

The study, taken as a whole, reports: With a CD8+ phenotype, disease-linked clones were relatively rare in peripheral blood. Reportedly, disease-linked clones are significantly enriched in ankylosing spondylitis patients' matched synovial fluid. Within ankylosing spondylitis blood, a TCR beta motif made up of seven or eight highly homologous variants appeared to be characteristic. Some motif variants were previously reported in reactive arthritis synovial fluid and blood.

The TCR was taken from a male donor with ankylosing spondylitis. The specimen was blood, either unsorted or a sorted T cell fraction (not recorded which). The gene calls are TRBV10-3 and TRBJ2-6, with D hard to call. CDR3 region: CAISVGVSGANVLTF. The CDR3, as DNA: TGTGCCATCAGTGTTGGGGTCTCTGGGGCCAACGTCCTGACTTTC.